The source of this T cell receptor (beta chain) is a study of blood T cell repertoires in COVID-19. About the study: Samples came from the United States, Italy and Spain, spanning acute and convalescent COVID-19.

Participants came from roughly 24 US areas, aged roughly 18 to 89 years. Participants were placed into cohorts based on the clinical history they reported. The CDR3 extends over 15 amino acids. V was clipped by 2 bases and J by 11 bases; unmatched bases: 8. The germline V gene has CDR1 SGHVS and CDR2 FQNEAQ. Profiled with immunoSEQ multiplex PCR; TCRdb holds only in-frame clones, not every one. Among about 250,000 clones listed, 87% were seen once. The sequencing sample was made of PBMCs or T cells enriched from blood (not recorded which). This chain connects TRBV7-8 to TRBJ1-6; 8 nucleotides line up with TRBD1. The TCR sequence derives from a woman younger than 45 with acute COVID-19. CDR3: CASSLRLDRAPPLHF. CDR3 bases: TGTGCCAGCAGCTTACGATTGGACAGGGCACCACCCCTCCACTTT.